This is a list of T cell receptor beta chains from one sample in a study of T cell repertoires in cytomegalovirus infection. One entry per CDR3 protein, called by TCRdb with MiXCR from the reads. The table has about 570,000 distinct CDR3 sequences, roughly 42% seen once. Which antigens these TCRs recognize remains unknown. The source material was cultured PBMCs, sampled from culture after CMV antigen stimulation. The receptors here all came from a human donor in good health (CMV status not recorded). Some clones in this sample may be carry-over from other donors' samples. CDR3s include the opening cysteine and the closing phenylalanine or tryptophan. A D gene is named only where the DNA matches it firmly. The size entry is marked missing in some rows and otherwise reads once, few, many or a size class.

CDR3: CASCPTSYNEQFF; DNA: TGTGCCAGCTGCCCAACCTCCTACAATGAGCAGTTCTTC; D: .; V: TRBV7-2; J: TRBJ2-1; size: .
CDR3: CAIGDTQYF; DNA: TGTGCCATCGGAGATACGCAGTATTTT; D: .; V: TRBV10-3; J: TRBJ2-3; size: .
CDR3: CSAHRTDRNTIYF; DNA: TGCAGTGCCCATCGGACCGATAGAAACACCATATATTTT; D: .; V: TRBV20-1; J: TRBJ1-3; size: .
CDR3: CASSQDWGAQYF; DNA: TGTGCCAGCAGCCAAGATTGGGGGGCCCAGTACTTC; D: .; V: TRBV14; J: TRBJ2-5; size: .
CDR3: CASSESLASYNEQFF; DNA: TGTGCCAGCAGTGAATCCCTGGCATCCTACAATGAGCAGTTCTTC; D: .; V: TRBV6-1; J: TRBJ2-1; size: .
CDR3: CASSPSGPSYNEQFF; DNA: TGTGCCAGCAGTCCGAGCGGGCCTTCCTACAATGAGCAGTTCTTC; D: .; V: TRBV7-2; J: TRBJ2-1; size: many
CDR3: CASSEAPSYEQYF; DNA: TGTGCCAGCAGTGAAGCGCCCTCCTACGAGCAGTACTTC; D: .; V: TRBV6-1; J: TRBJ2-7; size: .
CDR3: CASSQDRVARKQYF; DNA: TGCGCCAGCAGCCAAGATCGGGTAGCACGAAAGCAGTACTTC; D: .; V: TRBV4-1; J: TRBJ2-7; size: .
CDR3: CASSQRPAGYNEQFF; DNA: TGCGCCAGCAGCCAACGACCCGCGGGCTACAATGAGCAGTTCTTC; D: .; V: TRBV4-1; J: TRBJ2-1; size: .
CDR3: CASSESSGRGNEQFF; DNA: TGTGCCAGCAGTGAATCTTCAGGGAGGGGAAATGAGCAGTTCTTC; D: TRBD2; V: TRBV25-1; J: TRBJ2-1; size: few
CDR3: CASSSSGAVADTQYF; DNA: TGTGCCAGCAGCTCTAGCGGGGCGGTGGCAGATACGCAGTATTTT; D: TRBD2; V: TRBV7-2; J: TRBJ2-3; size: .
CDR3: CASKSDLSSPLHF; DNA: TGTGCCAGCAAATCAGATTTAAGTTCACCCCTCCACTTT; D: .; V: TRBV2; J: TRBJ1-6; size: .
CDR3: CASSVLAGGNEQFF; DNA: TGTGCCAGCAGCGTGCTAGCGGGGGGGAATGAGCAGTTCTTC; D: TRBD2; V: TRBV7-8; J: TRBJ2-1; size: .
CDR3: CASSYSGTAFYSNQPQHF; DNA: TGTGCCAGCAGTTACTCCGGGACAGCCTTTTATAGCAATCAGCCCCAGCATTTT; D: TRBD1; V: TRBV6-6; J: TRBJ1-5; size: .
CDR3: CASSPQGEGADTQYF; DNA: TGTGCCAGCAGCCCTCAAGGGGAGGGGGCAGATACGCAGTATTTT; D: .; V: TRBV11-1; J: TRBJ2-3; size: .